The 20 T cell receptor beta chains in this list originate from one sample, sequenced in a study of control samples from healthy donors and cancer patients. Method: immunoSEQ multiplex PCR; TCRdb's copy keeps in-frame clones and lacks some. Of 55,000 to 85,000 clones listed, over 85% are singletons. The sequenced sample was PBMCs. Receptor source: a man in his 60s with lung cancer.

This chain uses TRBV7-9 with TRBJ1-5; D call uncertain. With 5 bases removed from V and 0 bases from J, the gap between germline ends came to 11 bases. The CDR3 is 15 residues long. In germline, CDR1 is SEHNR, CDR2 FQNEAQ (reference sequence). The CDR3, as DNA: TGTGCCAGCAGCCAAGGCGATTATAGCAATCAGCCCCAGCATTTT. Translation gives CASSQGDYSNQPQHF.

This clone has only one observation. The junction shows a germline mismatch at one end, possibly a read error. CDR3 coding DNA: TGTGCCAGCAGCTTAGAGCTGGGGGCGGGGGAGAACGCTGAAGCTTTCTTT. This encodes CASSLELGAGENAEAFF. The chain uses TRBV11-3 and TRBJ1-1, with a weak D call TRBD1 (6 bases). This CDR3 comprises 17 residues. The germline CDR1 and CDR2 sequences are SGHNT and YENEEA.

V usage is TRBV27 and J usage is TRBJ2-7, with D possibly being TRBD2 (6 bases). Germline assignment: CDR1 MNHEY and CDR2 SMNVEV (reference sequence). The V and J ends lost 5 bases and 3 bases respectively, with 14 bases between them. This CDR3 spans 14 amino acids. CDR3 nucleotides: TGTGCCAGCAGTCGAGGAGGGAGGTACTACGAGCAGTACTTC. Translated, it gives CASSRGGRYYEQYF.

This chain links TRBV5-1 with TRBJ2-3; possibly TRBD1 for D (6 bases). V was trimmed by 2 bases and J by 3 bases, leaving 7 bases between them. The germline V gene has CDR1 SGHRS and CDR2 YFSETQ. The length of the CDR3 is 13 residues. The CDR3 coding sequence is TGCGCCAGCAGCTTACAGGGAACAGATACGCAGTATTTT. Protein product: CASSLQGTDTQYF.

V gene TRBV6-5 combines with J gene TRBJ1-5, with a tentative D call TRBD1 (6 bases). V dropped 8 bases and J dropped 7 bases, with 15 bases sitting between them. Germline CDR1 is MNHEY and CDR2 is SVGAGI. This CDR3 is built from 13 residues. The CDR3: CASSGQSWQPQHF. CDR3 nucleotide sequence: TGTGCCAGCTCTGGACAGAGTTGGCAGCCCCAGCATTTT.

This chain uses TRBV5-1 with TRBJ2-7; D is unclear. Trimming removed 7 bases from V and 0 bases from J, with 14 bases in between. CDR1 is SGHRS, CDR2 YFSETQ, per germline. The CDR3 is made up of 14 amino acids. DNA of the CDR3: TGCGCCAGCGGTTTCGGGCTCGACTCCTACGAGCAGTACTTC. Encoded protein: CASGFGLDSYEQYF.

The genes are TRBV10-3 and TRBJ2-7; a possible D gene is TRBD1 (5 bases). Trimming shortened V by 11 bases and J by 6 bases, and 14 bases separated the two germline ends. The germline gives CDR1 ENHRY, CDR2 SYGVKD. CDR3 size: 11 residues. The CDR3 sequence is CASGPQGEQYV. The CDR3 DNA sequence: TGTGCCTCCGGGCCCCAGGGCGAGCAGTACGTC.

V usage is TRBV5-4 and J usage is TRBJ1-3, with D hard to call. Per the germline V gene, CDR1 is SGHNT and CDR2 is YYREEE (reference sequence). This CDR3 is built from 14 residues. V lost 3 bases and J 9 bases, leaving 16 bases between the germline ends. CDR3 sequence (DNA): TGTGCCAGCAGCTCGTCCCGGAATAGCGGCACCATATATTTT. This sequence encodes CASSSSRNSGTIYF.

The chain uses TRBV5-1 and TRBJ1-6; 8 nucleotides line up with TRBD1. V shed 2 bases and J 6 bases; nucleotides not matched to a gene: 7. Germline-derived CDR1 and CDR2 are SGHRS and YFSETQ. The CDR3 is made up of 16 amino acids. The CDR3 DNA follows: TGCGCCAGCAGCTTTGTAATAGGACAGGGTAATTCACCCCTCCACTTT. Translating gives CASSFVIGQGNSPLHF.

Written as DNA, the CDR3 is TGTGCCAGCAGCTTGTTTAAGGTGGCTGGGGCCAACGTCCTGACTTTC. Translated: CASSLFKVAGANVLTF. The chain joins TRBV5-4 to TRBJ2-6, with no clear D. From germline, CDR1 is SGHNT and CDR2 YYREEE (reference sequence). The germline V and J ends were trimmed by 1 base and 2 bases, with 10 bases remaining between them. The CDR3 is 16 residues long. Looking up the rest from reference TRBV5-4 and TRBJ2-6 gives the full variable domain: ETGVTQSPTHLIKTRGQQVTLRCSSQSGHNTVSWYQQALGQGPQFIFQYYREEENGRGNFPPRFSGLQFPNYSSELNVNALELDDSALYLCASSLFKVAGANVLTFGAGSRLTVL.

The V call is TRBV6-5, the J call TRBJ1-1; D gene uncertain. CDR3 size: 13 residues. The germline gives CDR1 MNHEY, CDR2 SVGAGI. V was pared by 8 bases and J by 1 base, with 11 bases between. CDR3 sequence (DNA): TGTGCCAGCTTCATCCCGGGGAACACTGAAGCTTTCTTT. This translates into CASFIPGNTEAFF.

The J gene is TRBJ2-5, the V gene TRBV25-1, with D perhaps matching TRBD1 (6 bases). The germline gives CDR1 MGHDK, CDR2 SYGVNS. Deletions cut 3 bases from V and 1 base from J, with 12 bases between. This CDR3 is built from 15 residues. The CDR3 region is CASSDPGTFQETQYF. In DNA form, the CDR3 reads TGTGCCAGCAGTGACCCCGGGACATTCCAAGAGACCCAGTACTTC.

The CDR3 DNA reads TGCGCCAGCAGCTTGGGAGGGGGCGCCGATGGAAACACCATATATTTT. The encoded protein is CASSLGGGADGNTIYF. This chain joins TRBV5-1 and TRBJ1-3; 7 nucleotides agree with TRBD1. The germline V gene encodes CDR1 SGHRS and CDR2 YFSETQ. CDR3 length: 16 amino acids. V was pared by 0 bases and J by 3 bases, with 6 bases of the junction left unmatched.

This chain connects TRBV19 to TRBJ2-4; TRBD2 matches 8 bases. Germline lookup yields CDR1 LNHDA and CDR2 SQIVND (reference sequence). This CDR3 contains 16 residues. Trimming removed 7 bases from V and 3 bases from J; junction bases left unmatched: 11. The chain's CDR3 is CASKKGSGGVKNIQYF. CDR3 coding DNA: TGTGCCAGTAAAAAGGGGAGCGGGGGAGTCAAAAACATTCAGTACTTC.

The V call is TRBV6-5, the J call TRBJ2-3, with D unclear. The CDR3 loop spans 15 amino acids. The germline V gene encodes CDR1 MNHEY and CDR2 SVGAGI. Trimming shortened V by 6 bases and J by 0 bases, and 13 bases separated the two germline ends. The DNA for the CDR3 is TGTGCCAGCAGACCCCCCGTGTCTAGCACAGATACGCAGTATTTT. Protein sequence: CASRPPVSSTDTQYF.

The chain is built from TRBV29-1 and TRBJ1-2, with unresolved D. The ends were cut back, 0 bases at V and 2 bases at J, with 13 bases in the middle. This CDR3 region has 15 residues. Per the germline V gene, CDR1 is SQVTM and CDR2 is ANQGSEA. The CDR3 here is CSVEDVVGRNYGYTF. The CDR3 coding sequence is TGCAGCGTTGAAGATGTCGTGGGCAGGAACTATGGCTACACCTTC.

This clone was recorded only once. The chain couples TRBV7-9 to TRBJ1-1; D is unclear. CDR3 length: 15 residues. Germline V lookup: CDR1 SEHNR, CDR2 FQNEAQ (reference sequence). V gave up 8 bases and J gave up 0 bases, with 16 bases separating them. In DNA form, the CDR3 reads TGTGCCAGCGAGTATGGGGTGGGTATGAACACTGAAGCTTTCTTT. Translation gives CASEYGVGMNTEAFF. Using reference TRBV7-9 and TRBJ1-1 for the parts outside the CDR3, the full variable domain is DTGVSQNPRHKITKRGQNVTFRCDPISEHNRLYWYRQTLGQGPEFLTYFQNEAQLEKSRLLSDRFSAERPKGSFSTLEIQRTEQGDSAMYLCASEYGVGMNTEAFFGQGTRLTVV.

Note on this clone: The junction departs from the called germline gene at one end, perhaps through a read error. The V and J genes are TRBV12-3 or TRBV12-4 and TRBJ2-5; tentatively, D is TRBD1 or TRBD2 (5 bases each). The CDR3 sequence is 12 residues long. This CDR3 is CANSYGAETQYF. The CDR3 DNA is TGTGCCAACAGTTACGGGGCAGAGACCCAGTACTTC.

The V call is TRBV3-1 (or the pseudogene TRBV3-2), the J call TRBJ1-3; TRBD1 is a possible D gene (6 bases). Germline CDR1 is LGHDT and CDR2 is YNNKEL (reference sequence). This CDR3 is 16 amino acids long. The V gene lost 5 bases and the J gene lost 0 bases, with 14 bases spanning the gap. CDR3 DNA: TGTGCCAGCAGCACCCGACAGGTCTACTCTGGAAACACCATATATTTT. Amino acids: CASSTRQVYSGNTIYF.

The rearrangement links TRBV5-6 to TRBJ1-5; tentative D call: TRBD1 (6 bases). The germline V gene has CDR1 SGHDT and CDR2 YYEEEE. V lost 2 bases and J lost 4, with 10 bases in between. The CDR3 sequence is 14 residues long. The CDR3 region has the DNA TGTGCCAGCAGCTTAGGAGGGGGGAATCAGCCCCAGCATTTT. This codes for CASSLGGGNQPQHF.